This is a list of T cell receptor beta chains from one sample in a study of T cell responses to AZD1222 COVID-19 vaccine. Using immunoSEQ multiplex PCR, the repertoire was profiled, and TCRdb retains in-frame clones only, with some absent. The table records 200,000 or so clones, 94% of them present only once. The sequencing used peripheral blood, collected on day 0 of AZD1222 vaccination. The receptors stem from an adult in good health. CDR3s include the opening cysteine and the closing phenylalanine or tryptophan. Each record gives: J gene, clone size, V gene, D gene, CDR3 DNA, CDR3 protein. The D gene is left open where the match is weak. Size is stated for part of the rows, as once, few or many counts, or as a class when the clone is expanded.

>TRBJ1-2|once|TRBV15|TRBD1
TGTGCCACCAGCAGACTTTCCGGGACAGGGGTATATGGCTACACCTTC
CATSRLSGTGVYGYTF
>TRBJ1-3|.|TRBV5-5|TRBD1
TGTGCCAGCAGCCGTGATGGACAGGGATATGGAAACACCATATATTTT
CASSRDGQGYGNTIYF
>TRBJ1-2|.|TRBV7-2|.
TGTGCCAGCAGCTTAGATGGGGGTCTCAGCTATGGCTACACCTTC
CASSLDGGLSYGYTF
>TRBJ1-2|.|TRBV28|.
TGTGCCAGCAGCTCAACAGGGTTCTATGGCTACACCTTC
CASSSTGFYGYTF
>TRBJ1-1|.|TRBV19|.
TGTGCCAGTAGTGCCTTCTTCCAGGGCGGGCACACTGAAGCTTTCTTT
CASSAFFQGGHTEAFF
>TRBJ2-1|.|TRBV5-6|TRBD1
TGTGCCAGCAGCCGCGGGACAGGGGGCATCTATGAGCAGTTCTTC
CASSRGTGGIYEQFF
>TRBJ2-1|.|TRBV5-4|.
TGTGCCAGCAGCTTGGACGGGGTAAGCGAGCAGTTCTTC
CASSLDGVSEQFF
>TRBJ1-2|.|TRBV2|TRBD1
TGTGCCAGCAGTGTAAACAGGGGGCAACACTATGGCTACACCTTC
CASSVNRGQHYGYTF
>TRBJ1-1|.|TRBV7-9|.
TGTGCCAGCAGCTTATTCGGGGTAGATGGGGGGTCTGAAGCTTTCTTT
CASSLFGVDGGSEAFF
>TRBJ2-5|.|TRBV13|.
TGTGCCAGCAGCTCTCGGAGTTTAAAGGAGACCCAGTACTTC
CASSSRSLKETQYF
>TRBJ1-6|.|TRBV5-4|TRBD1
TGTGCCAGCAGCTCGTACACAGGGGCAGGTTCACCCCTCCACTTT
CASSSYTGAGSPLHF
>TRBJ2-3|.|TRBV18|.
TGTGCCAGCTCACCGAGTAGCGAAGATACGCAGTATTTT
CASSPSSEDTQYF
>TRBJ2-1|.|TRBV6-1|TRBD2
TGTGCCAGCAGTGAAGTACCTGGCGGGAGTAGCAATGAGCAGTTCTTC
CASSEVPGGSSNEQFF
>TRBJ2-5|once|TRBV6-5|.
TGTGCCAGCAGCGTAAAAGAGACCCAGTACTTC
CASSVKETQYF
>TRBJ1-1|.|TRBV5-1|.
TGCGCCAGCAGCTTGGATGGGGGGCCCACTGAAGCTTTCTTT
CASSLDGGPTEAFF
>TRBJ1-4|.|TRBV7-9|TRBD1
TGTGCCAGCAGCTTACCGAGACAGGGCCCAACTAATGAAAAACTGTTTTTT
CASSLPRQGPTNEKLFF
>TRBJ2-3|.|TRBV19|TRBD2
TGTGCCAGTAGTATGACTAGCGGTTTAGGAGCAGATACGCAGTATTTT
CASSMTSGLGADTQYF
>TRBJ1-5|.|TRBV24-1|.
TGTGCCACCAGCGTCGGGGGGGGCGCAATTAGCAATCAGCCCCAGCATTTT
CATSVGGGAISNQPQHF
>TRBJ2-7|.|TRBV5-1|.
TGCGCCAGCAGACCCGAAGGGGTGCCGGGCGAGCAGTACTTC
CASRPEGVPGEQYF
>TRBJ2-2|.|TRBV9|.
TGTGCCAGCAGCGCCCTCAATACCGGGGAGCTGTTTTTT
CASSALNTGELFF
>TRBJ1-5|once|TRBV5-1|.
TGCGCCAGCAGCTTGGAGGCAGGTAATCAGCCCCAGCATTTT
CASSLEAGNQPQHF
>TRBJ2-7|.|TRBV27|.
TGTGCCAGCAGTTTAGGCGGCAGGGGCTCCTACGAGCAGTACTTC
CASSLGGRGSYEQYF
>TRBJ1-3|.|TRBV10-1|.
TGCGCCCAGCAGAGTCAGCAGGCTTACTCTGGAAACACCATATATTTT
CAQQSQQAYSGNTIYF
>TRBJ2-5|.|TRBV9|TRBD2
TGTGCCAGCAGCGTAGCGGGCGGGAGGGGAGAGACCCAGTACTTC
CASSVAGGRGETQYF
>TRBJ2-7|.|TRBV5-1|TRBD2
TGCGCCAGCAGCTTGGGGGTAGGACTAGCGGGTACCTACGAGCAGTACTTC
CASSLGVGLAGTYEQYF
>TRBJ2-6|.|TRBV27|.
TGTGCCAGCAGTTTGTCTGTCTTTCTCTCTGGGGCCAACGTCCTGACTTTC
CASSLSVFLSGANVLTF
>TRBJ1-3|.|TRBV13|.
TGTGCCAGCAGCTCAGGGAGCTCTGGAAACACCATATATTTT
CASSSGSSGNTIYF
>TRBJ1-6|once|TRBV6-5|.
TGTGCCAGCAGTCTGCGGGACACAACTTCACCCCTCCACTTT
CASSLRDTTSPLHF
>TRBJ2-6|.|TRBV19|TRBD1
TGTGCCAGTAGTCCCCGACAGGGGACTGGGGCCAACGTCCTGACTTTC
CASSPRQGTGANVLTF
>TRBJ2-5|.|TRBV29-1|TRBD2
TGCAGCGGGGGAGCGGGGGGAGTAGAGACCCAGTACTTC
CSGGAGGVETQYF
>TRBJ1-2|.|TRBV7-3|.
TGTGCCAGCAGCCCTACCCCCCCCTATGGCTACACCTTC
CASSPTPPYGYTF
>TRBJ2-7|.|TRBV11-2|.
TGTGCCAGCAGGTCCGGGACTCACCTTGAGCAGTACTTC
CASRSGTHLEQYF
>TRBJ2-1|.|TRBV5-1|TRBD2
TGCGCCAGCAGCCCACACCCTACTAGCGGGCCAAACAATGAGCAGTTCTTC
CASSPHPTSGPNNEQFF
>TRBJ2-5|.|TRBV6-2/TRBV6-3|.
TGTGCCAGCAGTTACGGCAGTAGTTCTAGGGAGACCCAGTACTTC
CASSYGSSSRETQYF
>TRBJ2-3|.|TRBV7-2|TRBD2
TGTGCCAGCAGCTTTTCGTCCCCGACGAGCGGGAGCTTTAAGCATACGCAGTATTTT
CASSFSSPTSGSFKHTQYF
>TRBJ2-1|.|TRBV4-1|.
TGCGCCAGCAGCCAAGTAGGGCCGGGAAATGAGCAGTTCTTC
CASSQVGPGNEQFF